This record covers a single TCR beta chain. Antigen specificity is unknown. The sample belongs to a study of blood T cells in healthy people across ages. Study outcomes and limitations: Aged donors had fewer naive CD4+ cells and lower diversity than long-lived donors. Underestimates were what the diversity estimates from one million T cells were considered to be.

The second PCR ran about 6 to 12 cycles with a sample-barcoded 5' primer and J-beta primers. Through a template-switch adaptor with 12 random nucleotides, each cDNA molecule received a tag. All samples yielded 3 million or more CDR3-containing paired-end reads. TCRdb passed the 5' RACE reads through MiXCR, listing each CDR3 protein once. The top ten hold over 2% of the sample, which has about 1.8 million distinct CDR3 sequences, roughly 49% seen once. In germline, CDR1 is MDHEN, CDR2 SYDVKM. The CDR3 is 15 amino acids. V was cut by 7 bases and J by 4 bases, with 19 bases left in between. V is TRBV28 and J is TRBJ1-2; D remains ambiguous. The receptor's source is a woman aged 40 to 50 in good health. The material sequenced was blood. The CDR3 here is CASTTSAGGGYGYTF. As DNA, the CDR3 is TGTGCCAGCACCACATCGGCAGGAGGCGGCTATGGCTACACCTTC.